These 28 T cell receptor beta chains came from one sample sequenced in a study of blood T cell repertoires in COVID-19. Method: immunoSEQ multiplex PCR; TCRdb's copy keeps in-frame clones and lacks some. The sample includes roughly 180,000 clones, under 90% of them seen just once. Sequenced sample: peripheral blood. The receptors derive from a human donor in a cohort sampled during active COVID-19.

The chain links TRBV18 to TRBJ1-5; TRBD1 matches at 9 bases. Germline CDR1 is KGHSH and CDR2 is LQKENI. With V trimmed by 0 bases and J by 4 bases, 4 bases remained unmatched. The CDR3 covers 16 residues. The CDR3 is CASSPPGQGGNQPQHF. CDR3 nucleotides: TGTGCCAGCTCACCACCGGGACAGGGCGGGAATCAGCCCCAGCATTTT.

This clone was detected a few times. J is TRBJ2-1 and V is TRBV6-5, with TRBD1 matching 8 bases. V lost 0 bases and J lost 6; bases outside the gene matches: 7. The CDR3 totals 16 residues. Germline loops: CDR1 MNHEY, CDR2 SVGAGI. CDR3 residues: CASSYSRTGIVNEQFF. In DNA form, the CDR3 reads TGTGCCAGCAGTTACTCAAGGACAGGGATCGTCAATGAGCAGTTCTTC.

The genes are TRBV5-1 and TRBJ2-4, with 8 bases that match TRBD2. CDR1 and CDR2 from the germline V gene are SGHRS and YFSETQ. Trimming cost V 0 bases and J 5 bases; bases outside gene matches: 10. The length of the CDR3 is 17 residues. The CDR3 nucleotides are TGCGCCAGCAGCTTGGATGCGGGGGGCGAGGAGGAAAACATTCAGTACTTC. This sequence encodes CASSLDAGGEEENIQYF.

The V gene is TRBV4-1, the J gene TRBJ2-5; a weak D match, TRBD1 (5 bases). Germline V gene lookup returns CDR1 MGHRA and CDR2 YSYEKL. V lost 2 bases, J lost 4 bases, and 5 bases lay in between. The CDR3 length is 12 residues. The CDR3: CASSQRGETQYF. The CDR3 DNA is TGCGCCAGCAGCCAAAGGGGAGAGACCCAGTACTTC.

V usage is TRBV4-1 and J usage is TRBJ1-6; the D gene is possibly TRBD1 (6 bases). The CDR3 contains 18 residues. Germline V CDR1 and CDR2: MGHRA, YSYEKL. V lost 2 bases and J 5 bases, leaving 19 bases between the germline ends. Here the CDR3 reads CASSQYTFDRSDNSPLHF. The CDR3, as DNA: TGCGCCAGCAGCCAATACACTTTTGACAGGTCCGATAATTCACCCCTCCACTTT.

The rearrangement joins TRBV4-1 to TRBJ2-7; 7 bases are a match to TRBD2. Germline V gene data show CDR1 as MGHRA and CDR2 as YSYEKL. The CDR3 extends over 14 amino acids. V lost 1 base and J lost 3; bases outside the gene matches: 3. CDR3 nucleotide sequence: TGCGCCAGCAGCCAAGTGGGGGGGGGCTACGAGCAGTACTTC. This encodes CASSQVGGGYEQYF.

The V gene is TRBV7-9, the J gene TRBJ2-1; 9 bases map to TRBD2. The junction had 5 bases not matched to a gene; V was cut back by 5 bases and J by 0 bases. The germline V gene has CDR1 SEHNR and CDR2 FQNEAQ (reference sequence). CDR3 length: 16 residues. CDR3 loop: CASSLLAGSSYNEQFF. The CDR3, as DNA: TGTGCCAGCAGCCTCCTAGCGGGGAGCTCCTACAATGAGCAGTTCTTC.

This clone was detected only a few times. This CDR3 reads CVRSLAHRKYDSRTEAFF. The CDR3, as DNA: TGTGTCAGAAGCTTAGCGCACAGGAAATACGATAGTAGGACTGAAGCTTTCTTT. The J gene is TRBJ1-1, the V gene TRBV7-5; the table assigns TRBD1, which was not confirmed against the DNA. TRBV7-5 is a pseudogene. This CDR3 is 18 amino acids long.

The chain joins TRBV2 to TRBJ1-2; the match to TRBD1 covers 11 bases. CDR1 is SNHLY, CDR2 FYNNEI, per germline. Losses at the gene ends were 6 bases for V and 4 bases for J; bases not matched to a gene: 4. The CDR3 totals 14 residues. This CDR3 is CASRDRGHGYGYTF. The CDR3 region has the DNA TGTGCCAGCAGGGACAGGGGGCACGGCTATGGCTACACCTTC.

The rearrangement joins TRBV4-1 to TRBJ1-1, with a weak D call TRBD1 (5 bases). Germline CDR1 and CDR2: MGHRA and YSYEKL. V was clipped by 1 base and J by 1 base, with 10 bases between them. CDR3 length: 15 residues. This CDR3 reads CASSQVGGKNTEAFF. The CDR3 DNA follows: TGCGCCAGCAGCCAAGTCGGGGGGAAGAACACTGAAGCTTTCTTT.

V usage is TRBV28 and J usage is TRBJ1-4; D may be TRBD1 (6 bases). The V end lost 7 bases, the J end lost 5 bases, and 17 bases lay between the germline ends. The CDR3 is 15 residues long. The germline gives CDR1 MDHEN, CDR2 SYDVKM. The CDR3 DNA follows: TGTGCCAGCACCGTCCGGACAGCCAGAAATGAAAAACTGTTTTTT. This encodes CASTVRTARNEKLFF.

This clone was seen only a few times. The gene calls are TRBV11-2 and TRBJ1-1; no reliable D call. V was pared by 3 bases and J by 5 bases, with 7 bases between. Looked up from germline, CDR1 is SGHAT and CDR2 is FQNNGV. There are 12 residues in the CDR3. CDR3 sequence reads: CASSFGRTEAFF. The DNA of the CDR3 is TGTGCCAGCAGCTTTGGGAGAACTGAAGCTTTCTTT.

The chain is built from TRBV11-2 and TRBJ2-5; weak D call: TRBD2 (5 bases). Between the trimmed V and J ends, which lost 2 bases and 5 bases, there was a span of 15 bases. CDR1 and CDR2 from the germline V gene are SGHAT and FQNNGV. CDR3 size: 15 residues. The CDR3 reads CASSLNSAGVETQYF. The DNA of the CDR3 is TGTGCCAGCAGCTTAAACTCGGCGGGTGTTGAGACCCAGTACTTC.

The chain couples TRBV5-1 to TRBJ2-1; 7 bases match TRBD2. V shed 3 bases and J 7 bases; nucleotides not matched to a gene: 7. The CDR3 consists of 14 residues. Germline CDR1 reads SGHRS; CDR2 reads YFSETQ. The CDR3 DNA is TGCGCCAGCAGCTATGTAGGGAGGGGAAATGAGCAGTTCTTC. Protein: CASSYVGRGNEQFF.

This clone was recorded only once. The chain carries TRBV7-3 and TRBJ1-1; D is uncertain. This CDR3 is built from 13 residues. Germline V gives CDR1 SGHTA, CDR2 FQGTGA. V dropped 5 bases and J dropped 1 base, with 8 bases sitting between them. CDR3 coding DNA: TGTGCCAGCAGCCAAACACCGAACACTGAAGCTTTCTTT. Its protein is CASSQTPNTEAFF.

For the CDR3, the DNA is TGCGCCAGCAGCTTGCGGGGGGCCTTTGGCGAGCAGTACTTC. This encodes CASSLRGAFGEQYF. This chain connects TRBV5-1 to TRBJ2-7; possible D gene TRBD2, 7 bases. Germline V CDR1 and CDR2: SGHRS, YFSETQ. The CDR3 extends over 14 amino acids. The V and J ends lost 1 base and 6 bases respectively, with 14 bases between them. Full variable domain (rest looked up from reference TRBV5-1 and TRBJ2-7): KAGVTQTPRYLIKTRGQQVTLSCSPISGHRSVSWYQQTPGQGLQFLFEYFSETQRNKGNFPGRFSGRQFSNSRSEMNVSTLELGDSALYLCASSLRGAFGEQYFGPGTRLTVT.

CDR3 loop: CASSESGENNQPQHF. As DNA, the CDR3 is TGTGCCAGCAGTGAATCAGGTGAGAACAATCAGCCCCAGCATTTT. The chain combines TRBV6-4 with TRBJ1-5, with D unresolved. CDR1 and CDR2 from the germline V gene are MRHNA and SNTAGT. With 3 bases removed from V and 3 bases from J, the gap between germline ends came to 12 bases. CDR3 size: 15 residues.

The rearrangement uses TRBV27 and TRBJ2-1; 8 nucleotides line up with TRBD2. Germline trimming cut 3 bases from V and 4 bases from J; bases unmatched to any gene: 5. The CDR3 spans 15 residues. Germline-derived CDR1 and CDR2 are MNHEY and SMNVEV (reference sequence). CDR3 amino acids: CASSFSRGGYNEQFF. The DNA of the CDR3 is TGTGCCAGCAGTTTCTCCCGCGGGGGGTACAATGAGCAGTTCTTC.

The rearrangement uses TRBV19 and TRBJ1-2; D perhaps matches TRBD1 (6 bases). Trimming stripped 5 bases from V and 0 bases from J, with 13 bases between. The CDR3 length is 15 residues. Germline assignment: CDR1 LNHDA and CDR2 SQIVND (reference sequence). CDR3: CASSFSRGANYGYTF. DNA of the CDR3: TGTGCCAGTAGTTTCTCCAGGGGAGCTAACTATGGCTACACCTTC.

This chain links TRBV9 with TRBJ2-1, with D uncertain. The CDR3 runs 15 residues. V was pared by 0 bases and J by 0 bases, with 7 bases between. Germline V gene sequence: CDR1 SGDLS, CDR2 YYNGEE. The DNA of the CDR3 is TGTGCCAGCAGCGTAGTGGAGAACTCCTACAATGAGCAGTTCTTC. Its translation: CASSVVENSYNEQFF.

Here the CDR3 reads CASRVDRVQPQHF. The CDR3 nucleotides read TGTGCCAGTAGAGTCGACAGGGTGCAGCCCCAGCATTTT. The V call is TRBV19, the J call TRBJ1-5; the match to TRBD1 covers 7 bases. The CDR3 has 13 residues. Germline loops: CDR1 LNHDA, CDR2 SQIVND (reference sequence). Losses at the gene ends were 6 bases for V and 7 bases for J; bases not matched to a gene: 6. Looking up the rest from reference TRBV19 and TRBJ1-5 gives the full variable domain: DGGITQSPKYLFRKEGQNVTLSCEQNLNHDAMYWYRQDPGQGLRLIYYSQIVNDFQKGDIAEGYSVSREKKESFPLTVTSAQKNPTAFYLCASRVDRVQPQHFGDGTRLSIL.

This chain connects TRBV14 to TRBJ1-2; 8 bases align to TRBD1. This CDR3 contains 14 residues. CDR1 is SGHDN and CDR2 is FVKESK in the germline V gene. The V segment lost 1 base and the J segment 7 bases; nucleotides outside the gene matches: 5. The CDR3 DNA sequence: TGTGCCAGCAGCCAAGGGACAGGGTACCGTGGCTACACCTTC. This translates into CASSQGTGYRGYTF.

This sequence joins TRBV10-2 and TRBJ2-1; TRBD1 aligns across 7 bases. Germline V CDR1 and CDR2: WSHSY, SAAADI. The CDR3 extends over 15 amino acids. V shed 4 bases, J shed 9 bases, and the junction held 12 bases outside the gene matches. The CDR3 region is CASSAQGTGLGEQFF. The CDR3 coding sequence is TGCGCCAGCAGTGCACAGGGGACGGGGTTAGGTGAGCAGTTCTTC.

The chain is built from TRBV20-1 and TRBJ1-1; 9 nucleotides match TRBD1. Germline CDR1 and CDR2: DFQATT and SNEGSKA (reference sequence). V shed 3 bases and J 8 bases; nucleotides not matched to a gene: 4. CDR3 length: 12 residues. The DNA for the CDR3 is TGCAGTGCTAGTGACAGGGGGGCCGAAGCTTTCTTT. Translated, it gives CSASDRGAEAFF.

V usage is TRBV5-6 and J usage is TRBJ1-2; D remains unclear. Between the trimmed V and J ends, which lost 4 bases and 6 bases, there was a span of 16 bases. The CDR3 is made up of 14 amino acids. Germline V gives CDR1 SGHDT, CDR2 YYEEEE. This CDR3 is CASSPGVAANGYTF. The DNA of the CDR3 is TGTGCCAGCAGCCCGGGTGTGGCTGCTAATGGCTACACCTTC.

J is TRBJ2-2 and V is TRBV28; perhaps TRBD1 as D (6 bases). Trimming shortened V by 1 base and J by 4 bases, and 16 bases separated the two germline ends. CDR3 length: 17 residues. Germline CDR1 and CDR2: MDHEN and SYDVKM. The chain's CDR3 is CASSLFERQDPTGELFF. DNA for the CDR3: TGTGCCAGCAGTTTATTTGAGCGACAGGATCCCACCGGGGAGCTGTTTTTT.

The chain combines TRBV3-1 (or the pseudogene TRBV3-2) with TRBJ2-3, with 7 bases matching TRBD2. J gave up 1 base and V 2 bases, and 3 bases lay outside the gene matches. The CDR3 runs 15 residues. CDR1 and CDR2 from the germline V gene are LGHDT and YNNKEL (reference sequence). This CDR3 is CASSQPTSGTDTQYF. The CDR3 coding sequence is TGTGCCAGCAGCCAACCAACTAGCGGCACAGATACGCAGTATTTT.

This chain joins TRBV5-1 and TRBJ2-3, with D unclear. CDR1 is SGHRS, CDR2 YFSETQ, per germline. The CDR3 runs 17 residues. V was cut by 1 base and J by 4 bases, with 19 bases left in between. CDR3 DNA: TGCGCCAGCAGCTTGTCACCTCCCACGGGTAGAGCAGATACGCAGTATTTT. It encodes CASSLSPPTGRADTQYF.